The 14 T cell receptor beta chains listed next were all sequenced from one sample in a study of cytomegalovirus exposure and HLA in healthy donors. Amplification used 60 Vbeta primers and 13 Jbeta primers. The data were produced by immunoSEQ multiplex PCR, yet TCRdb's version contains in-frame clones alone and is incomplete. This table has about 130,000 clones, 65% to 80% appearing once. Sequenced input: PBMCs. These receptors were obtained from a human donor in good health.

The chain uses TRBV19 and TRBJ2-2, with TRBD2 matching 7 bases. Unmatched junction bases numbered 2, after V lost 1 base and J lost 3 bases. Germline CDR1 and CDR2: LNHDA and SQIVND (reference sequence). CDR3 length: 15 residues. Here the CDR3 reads CASSIGGGYTGELFF. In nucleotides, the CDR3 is TGTGCCAGTAGTATAGGGGGAGGGTACACCGGGGAGCTGTTTTTT.

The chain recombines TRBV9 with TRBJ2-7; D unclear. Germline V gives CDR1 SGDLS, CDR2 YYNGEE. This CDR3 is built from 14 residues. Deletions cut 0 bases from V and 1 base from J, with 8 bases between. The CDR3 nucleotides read TGTGCCAGCAGCGTAGGTCGAGCATCCTACGAGCAGTACTTC. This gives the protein CASSVGRASYEQYF.

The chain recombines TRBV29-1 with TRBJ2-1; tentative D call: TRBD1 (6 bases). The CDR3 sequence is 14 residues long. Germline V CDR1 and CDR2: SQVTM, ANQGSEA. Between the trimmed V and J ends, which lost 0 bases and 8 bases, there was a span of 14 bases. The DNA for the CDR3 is TGCAGCGTTGAAGATCGTCACAGGGTGGATGAGCAGTTCTTC. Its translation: CSVEDRHRVDEQFF.

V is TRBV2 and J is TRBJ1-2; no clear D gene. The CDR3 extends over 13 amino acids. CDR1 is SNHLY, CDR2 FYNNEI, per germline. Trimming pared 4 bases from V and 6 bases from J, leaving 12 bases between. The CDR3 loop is CASSASKVDGYTF. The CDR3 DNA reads TGTGCCAGCAGTGCTAGCAAGGTAGATGGCTACACCTTC.

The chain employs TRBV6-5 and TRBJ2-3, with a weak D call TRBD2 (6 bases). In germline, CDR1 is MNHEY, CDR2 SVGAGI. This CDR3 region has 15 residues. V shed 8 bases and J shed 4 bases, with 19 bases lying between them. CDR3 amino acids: CASRRGAAYADTQYF. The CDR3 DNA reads TGTGCCAGCCGCCGCGGGGCTGCTTATGCAGATACGCAGTATTTT.

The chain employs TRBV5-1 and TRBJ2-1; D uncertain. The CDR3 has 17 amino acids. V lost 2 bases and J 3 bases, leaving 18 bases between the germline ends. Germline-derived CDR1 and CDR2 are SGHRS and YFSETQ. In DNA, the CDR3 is TGCGCCAGCAGCTTTAGGCCGGGTAGGAGCCACTACAATGAGCAGTTCTTC. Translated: CASSFRPGRSHYNEQFF.

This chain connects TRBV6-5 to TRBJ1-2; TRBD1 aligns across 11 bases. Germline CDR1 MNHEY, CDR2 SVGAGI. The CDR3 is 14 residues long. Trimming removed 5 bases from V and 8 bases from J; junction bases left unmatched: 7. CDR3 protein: CASSGDRGLGGYTF. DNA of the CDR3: TGTGCCAGCAGTGGGGACAGGGGGTTGGGGGGCTACACCTTC.

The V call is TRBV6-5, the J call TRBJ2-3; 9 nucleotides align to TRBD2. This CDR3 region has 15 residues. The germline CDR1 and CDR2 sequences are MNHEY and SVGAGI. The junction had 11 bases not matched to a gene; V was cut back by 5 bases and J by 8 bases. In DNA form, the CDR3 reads TGTGCCAGCAGTGCCAGCGGGGGGCCAGCAGGTACGCAGTATTTT. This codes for CASSASGGPAGTQYF.

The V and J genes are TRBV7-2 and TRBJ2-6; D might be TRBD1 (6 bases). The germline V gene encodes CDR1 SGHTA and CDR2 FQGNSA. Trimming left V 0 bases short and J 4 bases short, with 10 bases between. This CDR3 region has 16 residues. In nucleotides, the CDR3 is TGTGCCAGCAGCTTAGCTACAGGGACAGGGGCCAACGTCCTGACTTTC. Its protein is CASSLATGTGANVLTF. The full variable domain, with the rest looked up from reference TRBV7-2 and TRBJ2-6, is GAGVSQSPSNKVTEKGKDVELRCDPISGHTALYWYRQSLGQGLEFLIYFQGNSAPDKSGLPSDRFSAERTGGSVSTLTIQRTQQEDSAVYLCASSLATGTGANVLTFGAGSRLTVL.

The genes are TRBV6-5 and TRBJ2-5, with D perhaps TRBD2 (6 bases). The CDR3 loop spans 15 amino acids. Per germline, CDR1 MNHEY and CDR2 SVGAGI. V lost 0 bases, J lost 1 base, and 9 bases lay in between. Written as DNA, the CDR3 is TGTGCCAGCAGTTACTCCGCGGGGCCCCAAGAGACCCAGTACTTC. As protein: CASSYSAGPQETQYF.

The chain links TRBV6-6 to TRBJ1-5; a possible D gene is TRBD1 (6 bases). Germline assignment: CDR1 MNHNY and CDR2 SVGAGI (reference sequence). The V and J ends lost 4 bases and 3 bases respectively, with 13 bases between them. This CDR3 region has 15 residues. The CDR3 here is CASSFPDRDNQPQHF. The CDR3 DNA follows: TGTGCCAGCAGTTTCCCGGACAGAGACAATCAGCCCCAGCATTTT.

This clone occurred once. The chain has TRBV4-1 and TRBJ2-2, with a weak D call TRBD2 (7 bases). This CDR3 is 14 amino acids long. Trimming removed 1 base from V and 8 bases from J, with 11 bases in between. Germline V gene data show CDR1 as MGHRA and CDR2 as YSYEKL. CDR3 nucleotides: TGCGCCAGCAGCCAAGCGCGGGGGCGTGGGGAGCTGTTTTTT. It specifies CASSQARGRGELFF.

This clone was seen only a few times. The CDR3 loop reads CASPPGGLFYEQYF. CDR3 in DNA: TGCGCCAGTCCCCCGGGGGGACTGTTCTACGAGCAGTACTTC. This rearrangement joins TRBV10-1 to TRBJ2-7, with 7 bases that match TRBD2. Germline loops: CDR1 WNHNN, CDR2 SYGVQD (reference sequence). V shed 9 bases and J 3 bases; nucleotides not matched to a gene: 11. The CDR3 loop spans 14 amino acids.

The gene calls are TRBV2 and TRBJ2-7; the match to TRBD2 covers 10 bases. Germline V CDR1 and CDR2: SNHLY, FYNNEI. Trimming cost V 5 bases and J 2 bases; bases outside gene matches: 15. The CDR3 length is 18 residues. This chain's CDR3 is CASSFQPASGGRPYEQYF. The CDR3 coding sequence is TGTGCCAGCAGTTTTCAGCCCGCTAGCGGGGGTCGACCCTACGAGCAGTACTTC.